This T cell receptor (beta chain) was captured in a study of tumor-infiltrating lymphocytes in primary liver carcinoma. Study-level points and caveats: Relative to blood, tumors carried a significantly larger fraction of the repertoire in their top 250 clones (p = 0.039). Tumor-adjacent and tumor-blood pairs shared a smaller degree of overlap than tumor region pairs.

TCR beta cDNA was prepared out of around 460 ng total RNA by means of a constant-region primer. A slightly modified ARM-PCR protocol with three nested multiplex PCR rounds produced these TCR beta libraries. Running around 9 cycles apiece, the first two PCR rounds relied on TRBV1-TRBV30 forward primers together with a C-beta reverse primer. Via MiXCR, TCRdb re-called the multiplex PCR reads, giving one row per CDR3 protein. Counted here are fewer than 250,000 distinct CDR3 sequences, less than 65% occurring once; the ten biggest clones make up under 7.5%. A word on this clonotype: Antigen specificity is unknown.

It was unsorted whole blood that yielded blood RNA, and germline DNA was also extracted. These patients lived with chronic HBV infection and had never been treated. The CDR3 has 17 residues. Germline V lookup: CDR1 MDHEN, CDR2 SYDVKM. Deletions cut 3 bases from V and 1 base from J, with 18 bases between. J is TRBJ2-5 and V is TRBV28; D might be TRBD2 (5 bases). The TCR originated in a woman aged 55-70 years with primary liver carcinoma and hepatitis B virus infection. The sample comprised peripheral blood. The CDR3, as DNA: TGTGCCAGCAGTTTGCAAACTAGAGGCGATCTCCAAGAGACCCAGTACTTC. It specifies CASSLQTRGDLQETQYF.